The present entry profiles one T cell receptor beta chain with its context. Its cognate antigen is unknown. The data are from a study of T cell responses to AZD1222 COVID-19 vaccine. Notes on the study in general: Per reports, nearly half of all spike-specific TCRs target regions that are unmutated in variants. Most donors were white British, females outnumbered males, and clonal diversity was possibly underestimated. Spike regions recognized by vaccine-associated CD4 TCRs spanned the protein, led by 160-218 and 743-854.

TCRdb keeps only in-frame clones here, not all; method: immunoSEQ multiplex PCR. The sample includes about 94,000 clones, approximately 91% of them seen just once. The material was peripheral blood, obtained on day 0 of AZD1222 vaccination. The TCR comes from an adult in good health.

The CDR3 is CASRTGGNTEAFF. The CDR3 region has the DNA TGTGCCAGCAGGACAGGGGGGAACACTGAAGCTTTCTTT. This chain joins TRBV6-5 and TRBJ1-1; 9 nucleotides line up with TRBD1. Per germline, CDR1 MNHEY and CDR2 SVGAGI. The CDR3 covers 13 residues. V dropped 6 bases and J dropped 1; count of bases not matched to a gene: 0.